This T cell receptor beta chain was obtained from a study of human T cells and chemical hapten exposure. This clonotype appeared a few times. MiXCR, applied by TCRdb to the RACE reads, yields one record per CDR3 protein. The repertoire includes some 90,000 distinct CDR3 sequences, approximately 8.2% of them detected once, and about 3% sits in the top ten. CDR3 length: 14 amino acids. The V and J ends lost 8 bases and 1 base respectively, with 12 bases between them. Per germline, CDR1 ENHRY and CDR2 SYGVKD. Time point given: healthy volunteer bleed at 2 weeks. The authors extracted total RNA from unfractionated whole blood.

The rearrangement links TRBV10-3 to TRBJ2-1; TRBD1 might be the D (5 bases). This clonotype was obtained from a female donor in good health. Some clones in this sample may be carry-over from other donors' samples. The sequencing input was whole blood. The CDR3 spells CAIRPGLSYNEQFF. CDR3 DNA sequence: TGTGCCATCCGACCAGGGCTATCCTACAATGAGCAGTTCTTC.